One sample yielded the 27 T cell receptor beta chains listed below, sequenced in a study of cytomegalovirus exposure and HLA in healthy donors. Primers: 60 Vbeta forward and 13 Jbeta reverse. The assay was immunoSEQ multiplex PCR, and TCRdb's table has in-frame clones only and misses some. This sample has roughly 170,000 clones, with around 80% found just once. The sequenced material came from PBMCs. All receptors come from a girl aged 2 to 9 in good health and CMV-seropositive.

This clone was counted a single time. V is TRBV19 and J is TRBJ2-1; 12 nucleotides agree with TRBD2. The CDR3 contains 17 residues. Germline CDR1 is LNHDA and CDR2 is SQIVND (reference sequence). The V segment lost 4 bases and the J segment 7 bases; nucleotides outside the gene matches: 11. CDR3 in amino acids: CASSTLQLAGGSNEQFF. The CDR3 region has the DNA TGTGCCAGTAGTACCTTGCAACTAGCGGGGGGATCTAATGAGCAGTTCTTC. The full variable domain, its missing parts supplied by reference TRBV19 and TRBJ2-1, is DGGITQSPKYLFRKEGQNVTLSCEQNLNHDAMYWYRQDPGQGLRLIYYSQIVNDFQKGDIAEGYSVSREKKESFPLTVTSAQKNPTAFYLCASSTLQLAGGSNEQFFGPGTRLTVL.

V usage is TRBV30 and J usage is TRBJ1-2; the D gene is possibly TRBD1 (6 bases). CDR1 is GTSNPN, CDR2 SVGIG, per germline (reference sequence). V was clipped by 0 bases and J by 5 bases, with 13 bases between them. The CDR3 spans 14 residues. CDR3 loop: CAWSVQGRVYGYTF. CDR3 DNA sequence: TGTGCCTGGAGTGTTCAGGGGAGGGTATATGGCTACACCTTC.

V and J are TRBV5-1 and TRBJ1-1, with D hard to call. Deletions cut 1 base from V and 0 bases from J, with 4 bases between. This CDR3 region has 13 residues. Germline CDR1 is SGHRS and CDR2 is YFSETQ. The CDR3 nucleotides are TGCGCCAGCAGCTTGTCCGTGAACACTGAAGCTTTCTTT. Amino acid sequence: CASSLSVNTEAFF.

J is TRBJ2-1 and V is TRBV6-6; the D gene is possibly TRBD2 (5 bases). V was cut by 6 bases and J by 10 bases, with 13 bases left in between. The germline gives CDR1 MNHNY, CDR2 SVGAGI (reference sequence). The CDR3 runs to 12 residues. CDR3 DNA: TGTGCCAGCAGAACCCAAGGACTCGAGCAGTTCTTC. Protein product: CASRTQGLEQFF.

This chain links TRBV9 with TRBJ1-4; 7 positions match TRBD1. This CDR3 comprises 14 residues. The trim removed 3 bases at V and 7 bases at J, leaving 6 bases unmatched. The germline V gene encodes CDR1 SGDLS and CDR2 YYNGEE. The CDR3 nucleotides read TGTGCCAGCAGCGGAGGGGCAGGGGGTGAAAAACTGTTTTTT. Encoded protein: CASSGGAGGEKLFF.

V usage is TRBV11-3 and J usage is TRBJ2-1, with D possibly matching TRBD2 (6 bases). The germline V gene encodes CDR1 SGHNT and CDR2 YENEEA. This CDR3 has 15 residues. V lost 5 bases and J lost 0, with 11 bases in between. The CDR3, as DNA: TGTGCCAGCAGCCACGCGGGGAGCTCCTACAATGAGCAGTTCTTC. Its protein product is CASSHAGSSYNEQFF. The full variable domain, with the rest looked up from reference TRBV11-3 and TRBJ2-1, is EAGVVQSPRYKIIEKKQPVAFWCNPISGHNTLYWYLQNLGQGPELLIRYENEEAVDDSQLPKDRFSAERLKGVDSTLKIQPAELGDSAVYLCASSHAGSSYNEQFFGPGTRLTVL.

CDR3 amino acids: CASSYSKWFSGGYTF. The CDR3, as DNA: TGTGCCAGCAGTTACTCGAAGTGGTTTTCAGGTGGCTACACCTTC. The chain recombines TRBV6-5 with TRBJ1-2; D not resolved. There are 15 residues in the CDR3. Germline-derived CDR1 and CDR2 are MNHEY and SVGAGI. V was clipped by 0 bases and J by 7 bases, with 15 bases between them.

The CDR3 DNA follows: TGTGCCAGCAGTTCACCTGCCGGAGACACCATATATTTT. Protein: CASSSPAGDTIYF. This chain joins TRBV27 and TRBJ1-3; D unresolved. This CDR3 is built from 13 residues. The germline V and J ends were trimmed by 4 bases and 8 bases, with 12 bases remaining between them. CDR1 and CDR2 (germline): MNHEY, SMNVEV (reference sequence).

The CDR3 is CASSFSGTGYGYTF. The CDR3 DNA reads as TGTGCCAGCAGCTTCAGCGGGACAGGCTATGGCTACACCTTC. The gene calls are TRBV5-4 and TRBJ1-2; 8 bases are a match to TRBD1. V was clipped by 2 bases and J by 4 bases; unmatched bases: 4. This CDR3 contains 14 residues. The germline V gene encodes CDR1 SGHNT and CDR2 YYREEE (reference sequence).

This chain links TRBV2 with TRBJ2-4, with D unclear. The germline V gene has CDR1 SNHLY and CDR2 FYNNEI. Deletions cut 7 bases from V and 3 bases from J, with 7 bases between. This CDR3 is 12 amino acids long. The CDR3 protein is CASTLVKNIQYF. The CDR3 nucleotides read TGTGCCAGCACGCTAGTCAAAAACATTCAGTACTTC. The variable domain in full, with the rest retrieved from reference TRBV2 and TRBJ2-4, is EPEVTQTPSHQVTQMGQEVILRCVPISNHLYFYWYRQILGQKVEFLVSFYNNEISEKSEIFDDQFSVERPDGSNFTLKIRSTKLEDSAMYFCASTLVKNIQYFGAGTRLSVL.

The gene calls are TRBV19 and TRBJ2-1; TRBD2 aligns across 8 bases. Germline CDR1 reads LNHDA; CDR2 reads SQIVND (reference sequence). The CDR3 has 14 amino acids. With V trimmed by 3 bases and J by 6 bases, 4 bases remained unmatched. The CDR3 DNA sequence: TGTGCCAGTAGTATTAGCGGGGTCAGCAATGAGCAGTTCTTC. As protein: CASSISGVSNEQFF.

The chain couples TRBV10-3 to TRBJ1-2, with 7 bases that match TRBD1. The CDR3 is 13 amino acids. J lost 0 bases, V lost 10 bases, and 5 bases had no gene match. Germline V gene data show CDR1 as ENHRY and CDR2 as SYGVKD. The CDR3 here is CATRQGANYGYTF. In DNA form, the CDR3 reads TGTGCCACCCGACAGGGCGCTAACTATGGCTACACCTTC.

This rearrangement joins TRBV7-9 to TRBJ1-1; the D gene is possibly TRBD1 (5 bases). The V gene lost 4 bases and the J gene lost 10 bases, with 22 bases spanning the gap. Germline V gene lookup returns CDR1 SEHNR and CDR2 FQNEAQ (reference sequence). CDR3 length equals 15 residues. The CDR3, as DNA: TGTGCCAGCAGCTCCAAGGATGGGGCAGGCGATTTAGCTTTCTTT. Translating it yields CASSSKDGAGDLAFF.

The chain recombines TRBV11-3 with TRBJ2-1; 7 nucleotides align to TRBD1. The CDR3 is 14 residues long. V gave up 5 bases and J gave up 6 bases; unmatched junction bases: 7. Germline assignment: CDR1 SGHNT and CDR2 YENEEA. This chain's CDR3 is CASSQTGSFNEQFF. CDR3 nucleotides: TGTGCCAGCAGCCAGACAGGGTCGTTCAATGAGCAGTTCTTC.

The chain combines TRBV19 with TRBJ2-1; D is unresolved. The V end lost 5 bases, the J end lost 6 bases, and 5 bases lay between the germline ends. Germline V gene lookup returns CDR1 LNHDA and CDR2 SQIVND (reference sequence). This CDR3 is 11 amino acids long. This CDR3 reads CASSGGNEQFF. The CDR3 DNA follows: TGTGCCAGTAGTGGCGGCAATGAGCAGTTCTTC. Full variable domain (rest looked up from reference TRBV19 and TRBJ2-1): DGGITQSPKYLFRKEGQNVTLSCEQNLNHDAMYWYRQDPGQGLRLIYYSQIVNDFQKGDIAEGYSVSREKKESFPLTVTSAQKNPTAFYLCASSGGNEQFFGPGTRLTVL.

This chain links TRBV18 with TRBJ2-2; D not resolved. The CDR3 is made up of 12 amino acids. Per germline, CDR1 KGHSH and CDR2 LQKENI. V dropped 4 bases and J dropped 5 bases, with 5 bases sitting between them. The CDR3 region has the DNA TGTGCCAGCTCACAAGCGACCGGGGAGCTGTTTTTT. This encodes CASSQATGELFF.

The chain couples TRBV30 to TRBJ1-5; 9 nucleotides match TRBD1. With V trimmed by 3 bases and J by 7 bases, 4 bases remained unmatched. Germline V gene data show CDR1 as GTSNPN and CDR2 as SVGIG (reference sequence). The CDR3 has 13 amino acids. The CDR3, as DNA: TGTGCCTGGAGCGATGACAGGGGGCAGCCCCAGCATTTT. This translates into CAWSDDRGQPQHF.

About this clone: Sequence at one end of the junction differs from germline and may be a read error. This sequence joins TRBV10-3 and TRBJ2-4; D gene unclear. The CDR3 runs 16 residues. Germline CDR1 reads ENHRY; CDR2 reads SYGVKD. For the CDR3, the DNA is TGTGCCACCAGTGATCCATTCCGGCGGGCCAAAAACATTCAGTACTTC. Its translation: CATSDPFRRAKNIQYF.

The chain employs TRBV10-3 and TRBJ1-2; D is unresolved. Trimming pared 6 bases from V and 6 bases from J, leaving 20 bases between. This CDR3 region has 15 residues. Germline CDR1 is ENHRY and CDR2 is SYGVKD. The CDR3 reads CAISPWRGGNNGYTF. The CDR3 DNA sequence: TGTGCCATCAGCCCATGGCGCGGCGGGAATAATGGCTACACCTTC.

The V and J genes are TRBV11-2 and TRBJ1-6; tentatively, D is TRBD1 (6 bases). The germline V and J ends were trimmed by 3 bases and 10 bases, with 13 bases remaining between them. This CDR3 comprises 14 residues. CDR1 SGHAT and CDR2 FQNNGV come from the germline V gene. The CDR3 bases are TGTGCCAGCAGCTTTCCACACCAGGGGTCACCCCTCCACTTT. It encodes CASSFPHQGSPLHF.

This chain connects TRBV7-2 to TRBJ2-1; 7 positions match TRBD1. Losses at the gene ends were 2 bases for V and 4 bases for J; bases not matched to a gene: 5. CDR3 length equals 15 residues. Per germline, CDR1 SGHTA and CDR2 FQGNSA. The CDR3 reads CASSLTGQDYNEQFF. CDR3 nucleotide sequence: TGTGCCAGCAGCTTAACAGGACAGGATTACAATGAGCAGTTCTTC.

This rearrangement joins TRBV28 to TRBJ1-1, with a weak D call TRBD1 (6 bases). Deletions cut 5 bases from V and 1 base from J, with 23 bases between. The germline V gene encodes CDR1 MDHEN and CDR2 SYDVKM. CDR3 length: 18 residues. The CDR3 DNA sequence: TGTGCCAGCAGTCCACCCCCTGCAATGACAGGACAGAACACTGAAGCTTTCTTT. It codes for CASSPPPAMTGQNTEAFF.

J is TRBJ1-5 and V is TRBV10-3; TRBD1 matches 9 bases. Germline V CDR1 and CDR2: ENHRY, SYGVKD. V lost 3 bases to trimming and J lost 6 bases; unmatched junction nucleotides: 12. The CDR3 has 17 amino acids. The CDR3 DNA reads as TGTGCCATCAGTGAATCGACCGGGACAGGGTCCCTTCAGCCCCAGCATTTT. This codes for CAISESTGTGSLQPQHF.

V is TRBV5-1 and J is TRBJ1-6; maybe TRBD1 (5 bases). The CDR3 sequence is 17 residues long. Trimming stripped 1 base from V and 0 bases from J, with 11 bases between. From germline, CDR1 is SGHRS and CDR2 YFSETQ. For the CDR3, the DNA is TGCGCCAGCAGCTTGACAGGCCAAAGCTCCTATAATTCACCCCTCCACTTT. The encoded protein is CASSLTGQSSYNSPLHF.

The V call is TRBV2, the J call TRBJ1-3; a possible D gene is TRBD1 (5 bases). Germline V gives CDR1 SNHLY, CDR2 FYNNEI. The CDR3 contains 17 residues. The ends were cut back, 6 bases at V and 4 bases at J, with 22 bases in the middle. The CDR3 nucleotides read TGTGCCAGCAGCGGTCGCCCAGGGAAATCGGACGGAAACACCATATATTTT. Its translation is CASSGRPGKSDGNTIYF.

V usage is TRBV28 and J usage is TRBJ2-7; 11 bases agree with TRBD2. V gave up 9 bases and J gave up 4 bases; unmatched junction bases: 8. Germline CDR1 MDHEN, CDR2 SYDVKM. The CDR3 runs 14 residues. CDR3 sequence reads: CASRTSGRGYEQYF. CDR3 nucleotides: TGTGCCAGTCGCACTAGCGGGAGAGGGTACGAGCAGTACTTC.

The chain has TRBV30 and TRBJ2-5; TRBD2 matches 11 bases. The CDR3 has 16 amino acids. Looked up from germline, CDR1 is GTSNPN and CDR2 is SVGIG (reference sequence). The ends lost 2 bases at V and 4 bases at J; junction bases unmatched: 9. The CDR3 here is CAWSPRLAGFSETQYF. The CDR3, as DNA: TGTGCCTGGAGTCCACGACTAGCGGGATTCTCAGAGACCCAGTACTTC.